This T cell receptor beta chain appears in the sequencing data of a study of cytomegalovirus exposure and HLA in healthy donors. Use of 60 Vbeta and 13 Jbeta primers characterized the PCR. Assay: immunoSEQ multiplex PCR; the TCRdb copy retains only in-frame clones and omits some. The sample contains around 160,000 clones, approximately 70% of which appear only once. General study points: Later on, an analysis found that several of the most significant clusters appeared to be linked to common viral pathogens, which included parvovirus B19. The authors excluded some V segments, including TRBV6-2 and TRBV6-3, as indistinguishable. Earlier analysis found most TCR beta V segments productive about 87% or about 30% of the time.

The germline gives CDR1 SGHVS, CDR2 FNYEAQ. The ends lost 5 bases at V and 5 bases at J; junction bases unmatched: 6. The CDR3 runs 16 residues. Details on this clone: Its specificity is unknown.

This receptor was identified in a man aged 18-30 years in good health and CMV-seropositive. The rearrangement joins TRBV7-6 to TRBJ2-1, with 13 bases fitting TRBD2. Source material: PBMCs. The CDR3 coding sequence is TGTGCCAGCAGCAGTTATGGGACTAGCGGGAACAATGAGCAGTTCTTC. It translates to CASSSYGTSGNNEQFF.